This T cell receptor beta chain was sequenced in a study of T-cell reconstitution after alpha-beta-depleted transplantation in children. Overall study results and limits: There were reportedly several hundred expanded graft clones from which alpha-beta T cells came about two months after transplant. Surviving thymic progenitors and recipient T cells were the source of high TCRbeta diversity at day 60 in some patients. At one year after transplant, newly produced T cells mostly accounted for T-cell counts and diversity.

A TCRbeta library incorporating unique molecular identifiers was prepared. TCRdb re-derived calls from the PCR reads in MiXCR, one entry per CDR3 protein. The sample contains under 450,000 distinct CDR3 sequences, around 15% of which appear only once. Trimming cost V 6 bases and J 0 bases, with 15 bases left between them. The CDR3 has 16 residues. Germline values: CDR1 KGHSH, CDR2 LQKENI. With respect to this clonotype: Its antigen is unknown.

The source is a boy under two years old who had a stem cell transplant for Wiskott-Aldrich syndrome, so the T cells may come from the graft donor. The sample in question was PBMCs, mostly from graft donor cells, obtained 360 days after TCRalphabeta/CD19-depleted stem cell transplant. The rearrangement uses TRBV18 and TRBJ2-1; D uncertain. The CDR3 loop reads CASSPGVLSSYNEQFF. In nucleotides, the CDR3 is TGTGCCAGCTCTCCTGGGGTATTAAGCTCCTACAATGAGCAGTTCTTC.